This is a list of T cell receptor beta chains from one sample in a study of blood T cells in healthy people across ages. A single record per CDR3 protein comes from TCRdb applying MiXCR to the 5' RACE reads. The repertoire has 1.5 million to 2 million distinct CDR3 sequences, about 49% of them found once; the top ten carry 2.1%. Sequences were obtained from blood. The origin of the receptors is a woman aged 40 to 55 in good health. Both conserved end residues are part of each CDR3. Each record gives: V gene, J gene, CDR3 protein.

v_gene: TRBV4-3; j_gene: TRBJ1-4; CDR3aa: CASSRNDGSTNEKLFF
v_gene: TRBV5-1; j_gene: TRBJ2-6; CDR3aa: CASSLSTGGASGANVLTF
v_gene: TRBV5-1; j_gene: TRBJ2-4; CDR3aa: CASSFSGTGGVNIQYF
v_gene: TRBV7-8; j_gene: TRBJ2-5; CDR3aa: CASSFQRGVETQYF
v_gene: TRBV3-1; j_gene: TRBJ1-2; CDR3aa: CASSQGLYGYTF
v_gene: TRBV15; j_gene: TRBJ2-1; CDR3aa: CATSSAGVSGLNEQFF
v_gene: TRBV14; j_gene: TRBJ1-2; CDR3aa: CASSHPGSGVPNYGYTF
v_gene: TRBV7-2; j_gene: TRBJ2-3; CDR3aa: CASLPTSGVYTDTQYF
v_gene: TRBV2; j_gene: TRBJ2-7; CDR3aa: CASGRGQNYEQYF
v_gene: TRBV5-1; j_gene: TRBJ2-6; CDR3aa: CASTTGASGANVLTF
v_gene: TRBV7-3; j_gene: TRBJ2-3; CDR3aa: CASSLSLAGPYGNTQYF
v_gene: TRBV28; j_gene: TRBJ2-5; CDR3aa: CASSYSGLAGGLQETQYF
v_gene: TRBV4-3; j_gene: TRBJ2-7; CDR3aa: CASSQSRGLPYEQYF
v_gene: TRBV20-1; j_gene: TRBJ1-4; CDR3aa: CSASHRGLDEKLFF
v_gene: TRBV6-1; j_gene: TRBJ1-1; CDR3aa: CASSDQANTEAFF
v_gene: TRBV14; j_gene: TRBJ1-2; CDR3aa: CASSQGQVHGYTF
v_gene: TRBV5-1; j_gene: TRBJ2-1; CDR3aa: CASSSGTSFDEQFF
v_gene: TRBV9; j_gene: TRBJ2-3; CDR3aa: CASSRVSRTDTQYF
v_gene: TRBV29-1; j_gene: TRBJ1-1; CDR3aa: CSAFSSGIGATEAFF
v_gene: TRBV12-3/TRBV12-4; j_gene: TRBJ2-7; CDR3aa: CASSELYGYEQYF
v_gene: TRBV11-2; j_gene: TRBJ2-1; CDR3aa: CASSPEGALTYNEQFF
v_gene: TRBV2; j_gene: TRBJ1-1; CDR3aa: CASSTRLGTEAFF
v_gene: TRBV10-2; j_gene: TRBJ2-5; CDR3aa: CASLGTSGAKETQYF
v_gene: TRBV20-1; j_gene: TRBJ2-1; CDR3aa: CSARGGVSRSYNEQFF
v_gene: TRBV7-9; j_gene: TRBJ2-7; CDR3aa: CASSLAGGLWQYF
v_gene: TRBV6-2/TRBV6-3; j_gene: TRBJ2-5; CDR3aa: CASSYSRSFQETQYF
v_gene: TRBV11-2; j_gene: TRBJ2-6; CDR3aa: CASSPSPGGGYSGANVLTF
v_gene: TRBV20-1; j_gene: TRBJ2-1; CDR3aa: CSATFRYNNEQFF
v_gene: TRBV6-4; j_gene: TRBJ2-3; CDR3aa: CASSETAGGTDTQYF
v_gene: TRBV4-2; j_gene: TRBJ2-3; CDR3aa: CASSQVNGLTDTQYF
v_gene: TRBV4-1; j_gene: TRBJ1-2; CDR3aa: CASSPLKWAGLQNYGYTF
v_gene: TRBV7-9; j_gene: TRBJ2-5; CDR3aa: CASSTSGLEQTQYF
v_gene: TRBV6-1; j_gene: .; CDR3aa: CASSEGGHPNEQYF
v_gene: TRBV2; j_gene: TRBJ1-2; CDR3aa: CASSERSGGYTF
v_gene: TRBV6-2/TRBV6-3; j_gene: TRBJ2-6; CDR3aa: CASSYSTGPTPSSGANVLTF
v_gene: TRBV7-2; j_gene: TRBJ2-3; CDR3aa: CASSRPGLAGGQDTQYF
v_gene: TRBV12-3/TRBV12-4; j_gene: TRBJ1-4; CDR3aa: CASSLAVGGGATNEKLFF
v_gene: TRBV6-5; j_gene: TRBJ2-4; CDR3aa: CASSYTGDKNIQYF
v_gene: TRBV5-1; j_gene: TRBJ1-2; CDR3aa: CASSGQGVAGYTF
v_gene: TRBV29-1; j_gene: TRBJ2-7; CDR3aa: CSVVLLAGGETRYF
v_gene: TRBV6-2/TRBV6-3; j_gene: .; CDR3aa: CASSDPGQGDYETQFF
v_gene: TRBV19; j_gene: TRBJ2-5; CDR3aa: CASNLAGGTQETQYF
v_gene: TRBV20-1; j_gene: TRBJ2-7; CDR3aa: CSARNKGQGYEQYF
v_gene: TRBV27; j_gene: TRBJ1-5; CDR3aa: CASRSGAYSNQPQHF
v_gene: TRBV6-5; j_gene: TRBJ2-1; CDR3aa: CASSEPSGKDNEQFF
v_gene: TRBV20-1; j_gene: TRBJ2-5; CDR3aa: CSADNPRDRGPETQYF
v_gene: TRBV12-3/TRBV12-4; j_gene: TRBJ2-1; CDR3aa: CASSLARGTYSYNEQFF
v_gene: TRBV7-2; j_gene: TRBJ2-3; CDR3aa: CASSYPRGAVTDTQYF
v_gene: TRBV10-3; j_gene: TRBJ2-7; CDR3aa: CAISEYQGAEQYF
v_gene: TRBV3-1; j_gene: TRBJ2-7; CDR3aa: CASRRTSGGIYEQYF
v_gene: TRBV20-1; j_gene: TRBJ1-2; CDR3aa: CSAGGNNYGYTF
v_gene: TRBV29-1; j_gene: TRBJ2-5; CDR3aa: CSVDLRRTGDQETQYF
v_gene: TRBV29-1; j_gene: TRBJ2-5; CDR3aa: CSAHTSGRETQYF
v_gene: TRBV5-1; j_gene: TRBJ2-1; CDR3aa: CASSLSLRTETHNEQFF
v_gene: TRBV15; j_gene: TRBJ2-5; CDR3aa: CATSRGSRGFSRGSQETKYF